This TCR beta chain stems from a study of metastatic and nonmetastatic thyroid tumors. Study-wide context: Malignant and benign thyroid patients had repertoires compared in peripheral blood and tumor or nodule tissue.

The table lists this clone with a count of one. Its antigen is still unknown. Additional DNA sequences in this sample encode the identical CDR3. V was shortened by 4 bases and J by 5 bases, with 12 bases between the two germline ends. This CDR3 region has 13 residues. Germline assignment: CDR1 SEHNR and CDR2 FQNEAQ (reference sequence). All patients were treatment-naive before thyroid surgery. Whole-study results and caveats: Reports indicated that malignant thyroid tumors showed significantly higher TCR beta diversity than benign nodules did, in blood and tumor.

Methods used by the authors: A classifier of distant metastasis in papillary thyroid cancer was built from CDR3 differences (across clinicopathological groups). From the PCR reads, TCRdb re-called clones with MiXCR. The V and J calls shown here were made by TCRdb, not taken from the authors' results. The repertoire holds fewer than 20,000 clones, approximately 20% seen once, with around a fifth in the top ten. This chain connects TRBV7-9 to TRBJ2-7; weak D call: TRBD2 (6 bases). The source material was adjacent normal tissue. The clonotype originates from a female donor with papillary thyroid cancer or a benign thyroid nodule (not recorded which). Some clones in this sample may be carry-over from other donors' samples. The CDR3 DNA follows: TGTGCCAGCAGCTCACTAGCTACCCACGAGCAGTACTTC. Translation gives CASSSLATHEQYF.